The 15 T cell receptor beta chains in this list originate from one sample, sequenced in a study of cytomegalovirus exposure and HLA in healthy donors. The PCR made use of 60 Vbeta and 13 Jbeta primers. Clones were read by immunoSEQ multiplex PCR, and TCRdb kept only the in-frame ones, dropping some. Seen here are over 150,000 clones, 70% to 80% observed once, and the top ten hold 6% to 8.5%. Sequencing used PBMCs. The receptor source for this set is a man under 40 in good health and CMV-seropositive.

The chain recombines TRBV10-1 with TRBJ1-5; 7 nucleotides match TRBD1. This CDR3 has 14 amino acids. CDR1 is WNHNN and CDR2 is SYGVQD in the germline V gene (reference sequence). V was pared by 9 bases and J by 4 bases, with 9 bases of the junction left unmatched. The CDR3 bases are TGCGCCAGACCCTACAGGGGTGGAAATCAGCCCCAGCATTTT. It yields the protein CARPYRGGNQPQHF.

The chain uses TRBV30 and TRBJ1-2, with 7 positions matching TRBD1. CDR1 GTSNPN and CDR2 SVGIG come from the germline V gene (reference sequence). CDR3 length: 15 residues. Trimming removed 5 bases from V and 2 bases from J; junction bases left unmatched: 11. This CDR3 reads CAWSRGQGENYGYTF. CDR3 nucleotide sequence: TGTGCCTGGTCCAGGGGTCAGGGGGAAAACTATGGCTACACCTTC.

The genes are TRBV6-5 and TRBJ2-7, with D perhaps matching TRBD1 (6 bases). V was pared by 2 bases and J by 6 bases, with 14 bases between. Germline CDR1 MNHEY, CDR2 SVGAGI. The CDR3 loop spans 14 amino acids. CDR3 in amino acids: CASSYGAGAGEQYF. The CDR3 DNA sequence: TGTGCCAGCAGTTACGGCGCAGGGGCCGGCGAGCAGTACTTC.

This clone occurred a few times. The genes are TRBV28 and TRBJ2-3; perhaps TRBD1 as D (6 bases). This CDR3 has 13 amino acids. Germline V gene sequence: CDR1 MDHEN, CDR2 SYDVKM. The CDR3 spells CAVQGASTDTQYF. CDR3 nucleotides: TGTGCGGTACAGGGAGCAAGTACAGATACGCAGTATTTT.

This chain uses TRBV19 with TRBJ1-1; a weak D match, TRBD1 (6 bases). The CDR3 has 14 amino acids. The V end was cut by 3 bases, the J end by 4 bases, with 12 bases between. Germline V gene sequence: CDR1 LNHDA, CDR2 SQIVND (reference sequence). The CDR3 reads CASSITGMSTEAFF. The DNA of the CDR3 is TGTGCCAGTAGTATCACAGGGATGAGCACTGAAGCTTTCTTT.

This sequence joins TRBV12-5 and TRBJ1-1, with 9 bases aligning to TRBD1. The J segment lost 6 bases and the V segment lost 7 bases, leaving 6 bases of the junction unmatched. Germline loops: CDR1 LGHNT, CDR2 FRNRAP. This CDR3 region has 13 residues. CDR3 DNA: TGTGCTAGTGTTCCGGGACAGGGCCCTGAAGCTTTCTTT. This gives the protein CASVPGQGPEAFF.

This clone has a handful of counts. V gene TRBV4-2 combines with J gene TRBJ2-5, with 9 bases fitting TRBD1. CDR3 length equals 16 residues. The V and J ends lost 0 bases and 3 bases, in that order; junction bases with no gene match: 5. The germline V gene has CDR1 LGHNA and CDR2 YNFKEQ. The CDR3 loop is CASSQEQGALEETQYF. The DNA of the CDR3 is TGTGCCAGCAGCCAAGAACAGGGGGCGTTAGAAGAGACCCAGTACTTC.

With respect to this clone: No conserved phenylalanine or tryptophan ends this CDR3, so it is likely a read error. The gene calls are TRBV11-2 and TRBJ1-2; D is possibly TRBD1 (5 bases). The germline CDR1 and CDR2 sequences are SGHAT and FQNNGV. V lost 5 bases to trimming and J lost 4 bases, with 17 bases between them. This CDR3 spans 15 amino acids. CDR3 nucleotides: TGTGCCAGCAGCCTCACCGGGGGAGGGGCCTATGGCTACACCTCC. Amino acids: CASSLTGGGAYGYTS.

This chain uses TRBV6-1 with TRBJ2-2; tentative D call: TRBD1 (5 bases). CDR3 length: 13 residues. Deletions cut 11 bases from V and 4 bases from J, with 14 bases between. Germline CDR1 reads MNHNS; CDR2 reads SASEGT. The CDR3 DNA reads TGTGCCCTCAGGAGACAGCTCACCGGGGAGCTGTTTTTT. Encoded protein: CALRRQLTGELFF.

The CDR3 loop is CASSPGTSGIYEQYF. In DNA, the CDR3 is TGCGCCAGCAGCCCCGGGACTAGCGGGATCTACGAGCAGTACTTC. The chain links TRBV5-1 to TRBJ2-5; 13 bases are a match to TRBD2. The J call is doubtful: the DNA matches TRBJ2-7 better. Looked up from germline, CDR1 is SGHRS and CDR2 is YFSETQ. The CDR3 sequence is 15 residues long.

The gene calls are TRBV7-9 and TRBJ1-2, with a tentative D call TRBD1 (5 bases). Per the germline V gene, CDR1 is SEHNR and CDR2 is FQNEAQ (reference sequence). The CDR3 sequence is 15 residues long. V gave up 0 bases and J gave up 8 bases, with 16 bases separating them. CDR3 coding DNA: TGTGCCAGCAGCTTAGCGGGCAGGGAGGTTCTCGGCTACACCTTC. It codes for CASSLAGREVLGYTF.

The chain uses TRBV9 and TRBJ2-1, with D possibly matching TRBD2 (8 bases). The V gene lost 1 base and the J gene lost 9 bases, with 17 bases spanning the gap. From germline, CDR1 is SGDLS and CDR2 YYNGEE. The CDR3 runs to 15 residues. The CDR3 here is CASSVQGDSGVEQFF. Here the CDR3 DNA reads TGTGCCAGCAGCGTACAGGGGGATAGCGGGGTTGAGCAGTTCTTC.

The gene calls are TRBV28 and TRBJ2-7, with D perhaps matching TRBD2 (5 bases). Germline CDR1 MDHEN, CDR2 SYDVKM. The CDR3 runs 12 residues. Trimming took 7 bases from V and 0 from J, leaving 7 bases between them. The CDR3 reads CASMEVSYEQYF. CDR3 nucleotides: TGTGCCAGCATGGAGGTCTCCTACGAGCAGTACTTC.

V gene TRBV27 combines with J gene TRBJ1-3; 7 nucleotides align to TRBD1. V dropped 6 bases and J dropped 0; count of bases not matched to a gene: 8. The CDR3 length is 16 residues. Germline V lookup: CDR1 MNHEY, CDR2 SMNVEV (reference sequence). The CDR3 sequence: CASRITGAISGNTIYF. CDR3 DNA: TGTGCCAGCAGGATAACAGGGGCCATCTCTGGAAACACCATATATTTT.

The chain's CDR3 is CASSRQGDQPQHF. The CDR3 DNA sequence: TGTGCCAGCAGCCGACAGGGCGATCAGCCCCAGCATTTT. This chain uses TRBV6-5 with TRBJ1-5; 7 nucleotides line up with TRBD1. Germline-derived CDR1 and CDR2 are MNHEY and SVGAGI. This CDR3 is 13 amino acids long. V was pared by 6 bases and J by 5 bases, with 4 bases of the junction left unmatched.